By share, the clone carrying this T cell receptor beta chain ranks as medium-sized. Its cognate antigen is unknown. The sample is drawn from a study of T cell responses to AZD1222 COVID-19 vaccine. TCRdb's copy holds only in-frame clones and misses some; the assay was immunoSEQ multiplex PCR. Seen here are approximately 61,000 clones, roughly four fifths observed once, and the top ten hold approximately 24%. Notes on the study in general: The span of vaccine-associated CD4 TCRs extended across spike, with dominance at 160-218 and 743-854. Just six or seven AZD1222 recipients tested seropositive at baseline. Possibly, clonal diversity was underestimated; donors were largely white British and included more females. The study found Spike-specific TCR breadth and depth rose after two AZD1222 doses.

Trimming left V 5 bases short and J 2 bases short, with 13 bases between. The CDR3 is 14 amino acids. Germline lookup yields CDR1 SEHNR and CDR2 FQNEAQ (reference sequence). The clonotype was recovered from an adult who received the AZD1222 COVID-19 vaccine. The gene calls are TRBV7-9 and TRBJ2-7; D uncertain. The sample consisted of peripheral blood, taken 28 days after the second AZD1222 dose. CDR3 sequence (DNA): TGTGCCAGCAGCACCGGCCAGAGGCCCTACGAGCAGTACTTC. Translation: CASSTGQRPYEQYF.